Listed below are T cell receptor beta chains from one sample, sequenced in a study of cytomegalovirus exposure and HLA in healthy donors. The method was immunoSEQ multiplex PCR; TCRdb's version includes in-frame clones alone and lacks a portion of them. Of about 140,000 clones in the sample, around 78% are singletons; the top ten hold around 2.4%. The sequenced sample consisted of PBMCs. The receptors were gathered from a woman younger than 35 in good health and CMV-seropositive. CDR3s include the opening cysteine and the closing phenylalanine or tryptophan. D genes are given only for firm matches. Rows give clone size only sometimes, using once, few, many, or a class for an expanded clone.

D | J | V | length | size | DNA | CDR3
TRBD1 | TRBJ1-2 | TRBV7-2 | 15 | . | TGTGCCAGCAGCCCTAGCAAGGGGGCGGTCTATGGCTACACCTTC | CASSPSKGAVYGYTF
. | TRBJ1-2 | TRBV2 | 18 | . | TGTGCCAGCAGCCGAAAGGAAGTCGCAGGGGTGTTCAACTATGGCTACACCTTC | CASSRKEVAGVFNYGYTF
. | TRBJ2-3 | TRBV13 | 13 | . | TGTGCCAGCAGCCCACGGGACATCAATACGCAGTATTTT | CASSPRDINTQYF
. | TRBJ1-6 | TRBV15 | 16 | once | TGTGCCACCAGCAGAGATGGGTCCGGGGTCGGTTCACCCCTCCACTTT | CATSRDGSGVGSPLHF
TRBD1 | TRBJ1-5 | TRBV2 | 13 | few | TGTGCCAGCATGGACAGGGAGGACCAGCCCCAGCATTTT | CASMDREDQPQHF
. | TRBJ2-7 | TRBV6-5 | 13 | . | TGTGCCAGCAGCCTGGGACCCAGGGGCGAGCAGTACTTC | CASSLGPRGEQYF
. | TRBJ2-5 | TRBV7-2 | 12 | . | TGTGCCAGCAGCCCGTCCAGGGAGACCCAGTACTTC | CASSPSRETQYF
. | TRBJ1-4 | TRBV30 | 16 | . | TGTGCCTCCGATGTGGGACAACAAAAAACTAATGAAAAACTGTTTTTT | CASDVGQQKTNEKLFF
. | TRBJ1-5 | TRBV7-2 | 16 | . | TGTGCCAGCAGCTTAACGGGACAAATTAGCAATCAGCCCCAGCATTTT | CASSLTGQISNQPQHF
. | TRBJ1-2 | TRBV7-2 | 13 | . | TGTGCCAGCAGCTTAGATGGAGGGTCGGGCTACACCTTC | CASSLDGGSGYTF